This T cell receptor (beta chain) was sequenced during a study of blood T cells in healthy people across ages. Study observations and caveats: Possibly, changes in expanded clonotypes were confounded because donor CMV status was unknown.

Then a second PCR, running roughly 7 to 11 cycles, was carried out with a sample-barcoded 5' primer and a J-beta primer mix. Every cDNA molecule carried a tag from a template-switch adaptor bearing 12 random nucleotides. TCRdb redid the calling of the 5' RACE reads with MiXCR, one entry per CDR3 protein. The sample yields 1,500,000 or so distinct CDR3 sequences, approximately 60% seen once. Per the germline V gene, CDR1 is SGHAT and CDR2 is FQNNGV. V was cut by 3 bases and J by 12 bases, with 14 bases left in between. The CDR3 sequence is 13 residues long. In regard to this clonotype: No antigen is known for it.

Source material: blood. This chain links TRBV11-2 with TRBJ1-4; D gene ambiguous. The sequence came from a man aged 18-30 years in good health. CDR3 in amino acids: CASSFASGIELFF. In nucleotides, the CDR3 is TGTGCCAGCAGCTTCGCATCCGGGATAGAACTGTTTTTT.